This TCR beta chain is from a study of blood T cell repertoires in COVID-19 (dated by TCRdb to between 2020 and 2021). Describing the broader study: Samples from collaborators originated in the United States, Italy and Spain and spanned both the acute and convalescent phases of COVID-19. Where available, HLA class I and class II types were obtained from metadata supplied by the sample provider rather than from assay-based typing. Samples came from the ongoing ImmuneRACE study (first 160 participants) plus 1,254 subjects from 6 global collaborators. Nearly every sample came with metadata listing a de-identified subject ID, COVID-19 status, age in years and sex. The repertoires were released in a freely available public database meant as a resource for research on the immune response to SARS-CoV-2. The dataset comprised deeply sampled blood TCRbeta repertoires from subjects exposed to, actively infected with, or recovered from COVID-19. The material from the prospective study consisted of cDNA or gDNA derived from T cells, B-cell-depleted T cells, or PBMCs. Study-wide findings and limitations: How much clinical and demographic metadata was included differed by source and by participant, and the metadata was provided uncurated.

The CDR3 has 16 amino acids, counting the end cysteine and phenylalanine. Only the CDR3 part of the read is kept: 48 bases, read in frame from the first base. CDR1 and CDR2, looked up from the germline V gene, are SGHTA and FQGTGA. The V end loses 0 bases and the J end loses 0 bases, and a stretch of 12 bases separates them. At one collaborating source in Seattle, patients were enrolled during active infection and were followed longitudinally through the course of disease. The collaborating institutions used their own protocols to collect whole blood in K2EDTA tubes. For TCRbeta analysis, collaborators shipped samples as frozen whole blood, isolated PBMCs, or DNA extracted from either of those sample types. As concerns this clone: Its antigen remains unidentified. Per-nucleotide qualities are absent, and no much larger clonotype sits a single base away.

TCRbeta CDR3 regions were amplified from genomic DNA by means of the immunoSEQ Assay, a bias-controlled multiplex PCR. The authors' pipeline ran thus. Within the assay, amplification of reference gene primers was used to estimate how many nucleated cells each sample contained. To quantify the absolute abundance of each unique TCRbeta CDR3 rearrangement, sequence reads were collapsed and filtered. For each sample, productive Simpson clonality was calculated as the square root of Simpson's diversity index over productive rearrangements. TCRdb provides this immuneACCESS table in a form limited to in-frame rearrangements. Some clones are lacking; in checked studies, under half of them reflect an unresolved V gene, and why the rest are absent is not known. D and trimming were read from the DNA, whereas the V and J calls and clone size are those reported in that table. The sample table shows roughly 160,000 clones, and around nine tenths are seen once. The ten largest make up around 0.63% of the sample.

The chain employs TRBV7-3 and TRBJ2-7, and possibly TRBD2, on 6 matching bases. Specimen: peripheral blood. This receptor was obtained from a man between 60 and 70 years old with COVID-19, enrolled during active disease. The DNA is TGTGCCAGCAGCTTAACGCCGGGACTCCGCTCCTACGAGCAGTACTTC. It encodes CASSLTPGLRSYEQYF.